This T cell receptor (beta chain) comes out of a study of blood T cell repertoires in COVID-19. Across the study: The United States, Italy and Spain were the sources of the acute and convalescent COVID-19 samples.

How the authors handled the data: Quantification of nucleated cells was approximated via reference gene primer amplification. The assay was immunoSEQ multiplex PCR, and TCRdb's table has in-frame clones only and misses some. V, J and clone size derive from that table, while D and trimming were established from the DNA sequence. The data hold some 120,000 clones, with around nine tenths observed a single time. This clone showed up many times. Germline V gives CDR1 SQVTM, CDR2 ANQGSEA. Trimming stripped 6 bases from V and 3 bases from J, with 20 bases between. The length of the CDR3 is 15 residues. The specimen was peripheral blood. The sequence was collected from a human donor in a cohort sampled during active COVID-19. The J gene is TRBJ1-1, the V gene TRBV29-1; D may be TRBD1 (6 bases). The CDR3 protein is CSVCRGSSFDTEAFF. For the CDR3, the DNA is TGCAGCGTGTGCAGGGGTAGTTCCTTCGACACTGAAGCTTTCTTT.